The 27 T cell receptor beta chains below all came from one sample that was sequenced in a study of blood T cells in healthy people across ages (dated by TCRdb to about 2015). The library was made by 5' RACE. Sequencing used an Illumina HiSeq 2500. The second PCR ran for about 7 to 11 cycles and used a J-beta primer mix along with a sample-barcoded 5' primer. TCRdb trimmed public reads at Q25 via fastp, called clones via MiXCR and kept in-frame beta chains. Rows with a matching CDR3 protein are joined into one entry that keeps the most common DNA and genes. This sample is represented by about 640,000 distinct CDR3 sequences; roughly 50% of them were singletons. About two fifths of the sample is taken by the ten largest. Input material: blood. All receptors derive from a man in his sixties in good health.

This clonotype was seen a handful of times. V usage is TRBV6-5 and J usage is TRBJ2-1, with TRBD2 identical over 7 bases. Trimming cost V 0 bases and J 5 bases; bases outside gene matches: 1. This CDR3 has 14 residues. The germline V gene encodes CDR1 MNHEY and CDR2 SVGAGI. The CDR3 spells CASSYSAGDNEQFF. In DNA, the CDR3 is TGTGCCAGCAGTTACTCGGCGGGGGACAATGAGCAGTTCTTC.

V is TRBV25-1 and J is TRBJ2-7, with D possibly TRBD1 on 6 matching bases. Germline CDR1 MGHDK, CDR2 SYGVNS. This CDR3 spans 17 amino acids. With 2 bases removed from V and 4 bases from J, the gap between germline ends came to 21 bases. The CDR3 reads CASSERGYGTLVYEQYF. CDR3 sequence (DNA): TGTGCCAGCAGTGAAAGGGGTTACGGGACACTCGTTTACGAGCAGTACTTC.

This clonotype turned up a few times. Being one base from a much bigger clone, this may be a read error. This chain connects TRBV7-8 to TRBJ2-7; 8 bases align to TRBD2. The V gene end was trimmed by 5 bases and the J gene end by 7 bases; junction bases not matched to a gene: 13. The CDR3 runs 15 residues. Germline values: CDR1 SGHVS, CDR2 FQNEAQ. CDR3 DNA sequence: TGTGCCAGCAGCCAACCCGGAACTAGCGGCGGTGAGCAGTACTTC. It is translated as CASSQPGTSGGEQYF.

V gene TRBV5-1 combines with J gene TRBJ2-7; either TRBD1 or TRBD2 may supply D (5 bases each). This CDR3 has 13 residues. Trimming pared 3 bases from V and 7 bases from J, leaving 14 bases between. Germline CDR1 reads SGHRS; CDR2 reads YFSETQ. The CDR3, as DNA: TGCGCCAGCAGCTCTCACGGGGCTGGGGAGCAGTACTTC. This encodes CASSSHGAGEQYF.

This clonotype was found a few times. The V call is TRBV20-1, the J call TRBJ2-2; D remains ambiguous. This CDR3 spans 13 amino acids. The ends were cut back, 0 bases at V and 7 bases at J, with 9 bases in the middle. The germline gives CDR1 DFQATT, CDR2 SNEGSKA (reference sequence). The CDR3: CSARDMTGGELFF. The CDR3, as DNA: TGCAGTGCTAGAGATATGACGGGCGGGGAGCTGTTTTTT.

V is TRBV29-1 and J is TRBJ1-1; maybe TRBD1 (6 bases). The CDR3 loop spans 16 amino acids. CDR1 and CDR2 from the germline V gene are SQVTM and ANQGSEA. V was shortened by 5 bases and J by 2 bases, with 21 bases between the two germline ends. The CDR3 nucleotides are TGCAGCGTTAAAGCAGGTGTGGACAGACTTAACACTGAAGCTTTCTTT. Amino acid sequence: CSVKAGVDRLNTEAFF.

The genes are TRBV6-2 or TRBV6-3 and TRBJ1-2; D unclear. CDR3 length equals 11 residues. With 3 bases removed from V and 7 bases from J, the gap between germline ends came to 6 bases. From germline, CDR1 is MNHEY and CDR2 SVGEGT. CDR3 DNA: TGTGCCAGCAGTTATAATGTTGGCTACACCTTC. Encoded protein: CASSYNVGYTF.

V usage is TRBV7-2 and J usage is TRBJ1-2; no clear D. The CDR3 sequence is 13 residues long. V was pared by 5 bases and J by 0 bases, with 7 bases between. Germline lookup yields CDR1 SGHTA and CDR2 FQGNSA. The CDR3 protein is CASSLPTNYGYTF. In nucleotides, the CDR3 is TGTGCCAGCAGCCTACCTACTAACTATGGCTACACCTTC.

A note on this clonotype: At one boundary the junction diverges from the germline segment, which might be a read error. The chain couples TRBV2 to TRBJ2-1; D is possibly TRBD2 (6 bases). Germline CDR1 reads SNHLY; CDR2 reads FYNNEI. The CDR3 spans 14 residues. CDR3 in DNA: TGTGCCAACAGTGAGGGACTGGAGTACAATGAGCAGTTCTTC. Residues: CANSEGLEYNEQFF.

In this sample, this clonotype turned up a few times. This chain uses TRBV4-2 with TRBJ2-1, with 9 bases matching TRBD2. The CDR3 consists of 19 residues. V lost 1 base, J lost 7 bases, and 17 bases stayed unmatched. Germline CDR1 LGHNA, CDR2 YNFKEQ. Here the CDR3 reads CASSQARDTVAGALNEQFF. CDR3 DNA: TGTGCCAGCAGCCAAGCAAGGGATACGGTAGCGGGGGCTCTGAATGAGCAGTTCTTC.

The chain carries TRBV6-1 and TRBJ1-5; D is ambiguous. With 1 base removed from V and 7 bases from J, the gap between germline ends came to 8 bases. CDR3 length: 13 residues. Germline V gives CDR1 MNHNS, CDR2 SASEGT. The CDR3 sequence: CASSEVSVQPQHF. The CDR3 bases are TGTGCCAGCAGTGAAGTCTCCGTGCAGCCCCAGCATTTT.

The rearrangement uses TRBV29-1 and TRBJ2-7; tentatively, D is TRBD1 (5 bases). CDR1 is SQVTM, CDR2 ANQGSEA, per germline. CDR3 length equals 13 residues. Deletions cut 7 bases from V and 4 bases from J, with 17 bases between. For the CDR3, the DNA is TGCAGCGCGGCCCCCCAAGGGGTATACGAGCAGTACTTC. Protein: CSAAPQGVYEQYF.

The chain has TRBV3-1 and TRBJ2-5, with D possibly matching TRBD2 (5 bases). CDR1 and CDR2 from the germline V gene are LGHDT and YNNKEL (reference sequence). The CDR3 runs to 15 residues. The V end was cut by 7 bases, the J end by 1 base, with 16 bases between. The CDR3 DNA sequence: TGTGCCAGCAACTCTAGAGGCGAGGGCCAAGAGACCCAGTACTTC. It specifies CASNSRGEGQETQYF.

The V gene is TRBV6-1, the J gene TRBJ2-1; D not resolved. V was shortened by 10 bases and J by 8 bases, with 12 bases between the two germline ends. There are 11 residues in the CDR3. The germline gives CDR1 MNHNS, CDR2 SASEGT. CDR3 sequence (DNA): TGTGCCACTTACCAGTACGATGAGCAGTTCTTC. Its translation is CATYQYDEQFF.

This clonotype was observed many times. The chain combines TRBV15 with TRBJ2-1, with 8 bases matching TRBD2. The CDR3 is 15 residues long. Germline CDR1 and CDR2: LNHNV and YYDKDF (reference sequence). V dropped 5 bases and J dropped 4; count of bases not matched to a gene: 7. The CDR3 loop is CATSLAGGWYNEQFF. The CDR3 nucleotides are TGTGCCACCAGCTTGGCGGGGGGCTGGTACAATGAGCAGTTCTTC.

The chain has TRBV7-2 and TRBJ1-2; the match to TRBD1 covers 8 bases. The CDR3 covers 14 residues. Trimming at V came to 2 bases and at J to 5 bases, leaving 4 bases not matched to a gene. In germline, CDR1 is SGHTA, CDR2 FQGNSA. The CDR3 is CASSLSGGAYGYTF. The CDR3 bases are TGTGCCAGCAGCTTATCAGGGGGCGCATATGGCTACACCTTC.

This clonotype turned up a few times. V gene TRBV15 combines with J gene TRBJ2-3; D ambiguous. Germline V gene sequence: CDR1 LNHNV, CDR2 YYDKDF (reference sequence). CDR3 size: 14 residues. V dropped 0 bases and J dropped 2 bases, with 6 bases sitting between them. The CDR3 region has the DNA TGTGCCACCAGCAGAGAGCAGCCCACAGATACGCAGTATTTT. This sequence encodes CATSREQPTDTQYF. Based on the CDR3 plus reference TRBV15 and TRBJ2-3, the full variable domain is DAMVIQNPRYQVTQFGKPVTLSCSQTLNHNVMYWYQQKSSQAPKLLFHYYDKDFNNEADTPDNFQSRRPNTSFCFLDIRSPGLGDTAMYLCATSREQPTDTQYFGPGTRLTVL.

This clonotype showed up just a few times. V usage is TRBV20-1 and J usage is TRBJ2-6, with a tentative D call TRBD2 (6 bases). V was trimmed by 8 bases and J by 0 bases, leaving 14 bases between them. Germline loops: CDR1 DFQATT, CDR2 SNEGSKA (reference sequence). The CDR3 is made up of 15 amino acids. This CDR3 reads CSSPAGHSGANVLTF. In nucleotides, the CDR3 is TGCAGTTCCCCTGCGGGGCACTCTGGGGCCAACGTCCTGACTTTC.

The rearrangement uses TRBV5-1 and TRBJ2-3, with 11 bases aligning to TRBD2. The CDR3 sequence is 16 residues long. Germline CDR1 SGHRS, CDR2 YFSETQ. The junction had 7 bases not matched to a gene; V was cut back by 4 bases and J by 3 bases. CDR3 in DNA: TGCGCCAGCAGCCTACCCGGGACTAGCGGTACAGATACGCAGTATTTT. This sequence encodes CASSLPGTSGTDTQYF.

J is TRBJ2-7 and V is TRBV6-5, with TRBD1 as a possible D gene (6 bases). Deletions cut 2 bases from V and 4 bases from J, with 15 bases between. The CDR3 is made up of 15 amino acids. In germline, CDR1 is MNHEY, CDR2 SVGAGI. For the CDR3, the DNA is TGTGCCAGCAGTTACGGAAACACAGGGCTATACGAGCAGTACTTC. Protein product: CASSYGNTGLYEQYF.

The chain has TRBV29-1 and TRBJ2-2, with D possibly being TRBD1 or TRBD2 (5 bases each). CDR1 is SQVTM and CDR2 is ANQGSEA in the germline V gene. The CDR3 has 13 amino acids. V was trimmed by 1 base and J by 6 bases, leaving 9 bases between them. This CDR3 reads CSVEVPGPGELFF. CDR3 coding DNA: TGCAGCGTTGAAGTTCCGGGGCCCGGGGAGCTGTTTTTT.

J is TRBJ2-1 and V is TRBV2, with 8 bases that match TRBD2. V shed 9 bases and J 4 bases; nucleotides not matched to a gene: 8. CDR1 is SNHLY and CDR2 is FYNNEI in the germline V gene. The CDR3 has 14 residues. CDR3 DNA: TGTGCCAGTCAACTAGCGGCATTTTACAATGAGCAGTTCTTC. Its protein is CASQLAAFYNEQFF.

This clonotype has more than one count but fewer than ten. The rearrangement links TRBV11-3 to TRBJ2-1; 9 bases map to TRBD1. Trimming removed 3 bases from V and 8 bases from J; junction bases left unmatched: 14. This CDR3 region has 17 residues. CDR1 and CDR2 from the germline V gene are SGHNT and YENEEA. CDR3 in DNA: TGTGCCAGCAGCTTCCGAACCGTTGGACAGGGGAAAGATGAGCAGTTCTTC. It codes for CASSFRTVGQGKDEQFF.

The CDR3 nucleotides read TGTGCCAGCAGGGCCGTCGGGGGGCTTTGGTATGGCTACACCTTC. Amino acid sequence: CASRAVGGLWYGYTF. V usage is TRBV6-1 and J usage is TRBJ1-2, with D possibly TRBD1 on 6 matching bases. V shed 6 bases and J shed 5 bases, with 19 bases lying between them. Per the germline V gene, CDR1 is MNHNS and CDR2 is SASEGT. The CDR3 spans 15 residues.

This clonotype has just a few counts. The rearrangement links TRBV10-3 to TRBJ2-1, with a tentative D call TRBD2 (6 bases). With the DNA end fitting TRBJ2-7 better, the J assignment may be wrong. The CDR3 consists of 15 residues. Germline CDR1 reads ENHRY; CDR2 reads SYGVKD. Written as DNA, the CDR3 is TGTGCCATCAGAACAGATACTAGCTCCTACAATGAGCAGTACTTC. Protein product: CAIRTDTSSYNEQYF.

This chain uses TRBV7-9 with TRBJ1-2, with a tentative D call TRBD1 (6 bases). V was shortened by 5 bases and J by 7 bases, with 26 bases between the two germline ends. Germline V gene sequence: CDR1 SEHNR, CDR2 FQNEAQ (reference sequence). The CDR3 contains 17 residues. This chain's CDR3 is CASSLGGPVRGASGYTF. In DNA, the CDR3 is TGTGCCAGCAGCCTAGGCGGGCCGGTACGGGGGGCAAGTGGCTACACCTTC.

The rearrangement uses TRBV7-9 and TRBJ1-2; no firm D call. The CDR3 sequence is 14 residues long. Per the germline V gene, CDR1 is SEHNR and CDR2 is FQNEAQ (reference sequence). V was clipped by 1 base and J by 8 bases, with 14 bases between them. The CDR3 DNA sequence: TGTGCCAGCAGCTTAGAAGCCCCTACCAGCGGCTACACCTTC. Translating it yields CASSLEAPTSGYTF.